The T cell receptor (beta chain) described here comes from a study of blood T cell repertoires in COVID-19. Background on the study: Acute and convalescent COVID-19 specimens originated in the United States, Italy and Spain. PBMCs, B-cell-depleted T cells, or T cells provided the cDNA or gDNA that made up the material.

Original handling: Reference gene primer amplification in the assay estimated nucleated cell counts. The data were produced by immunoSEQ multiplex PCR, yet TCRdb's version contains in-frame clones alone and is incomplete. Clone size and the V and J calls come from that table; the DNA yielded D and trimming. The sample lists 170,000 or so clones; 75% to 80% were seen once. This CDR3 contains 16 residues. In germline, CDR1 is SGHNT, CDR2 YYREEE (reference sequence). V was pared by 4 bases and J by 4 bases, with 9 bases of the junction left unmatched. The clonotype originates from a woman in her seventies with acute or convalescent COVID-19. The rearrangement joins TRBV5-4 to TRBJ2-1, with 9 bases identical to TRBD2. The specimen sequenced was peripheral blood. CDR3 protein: CASSQEGLAVYNEQFF. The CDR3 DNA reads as TGTGCCAGCAGCCAGGAGGGACTAGCAGTTTACAATGAGCAGTTCTTC.